This paragraph covers one T cell receptor (beta chain) sequence. The sample originates from a study of blood T cell repertoires in COVID-19. Study context: PBMCs, B-cell-depleted T cells, or T cells provided the cDNA or gDNA that made up the material.

The assay was immunoSEQ multiplex PCR, and TCRdb's table has in-frame clones only and misses some. The data hold fewer than 150,000 clones, with around 77% observed a single time. This sequence originates from a human donor in a cohort sampled during active COVID-19. Material for sequencing was peripheral blood.

CDR3 sequence: CASSLPLGTVNTDTQYF. CDR3 coding DNA: TGTGCCAGCAGCTTACCCCTAGGGACAGTTAACACAGATACGCAGTATTTT. This chain uses TRBV7-6 with TRBJ2-3; 7 bases are a match to TRBD1. Losses at the gene ends were 2 bases for V and 2 bases for J; bases not matched to a gene: 10. The CDR3 has 17 amino acids. The germline CDR1 and CDR2 sequences are SGHVS and FNYEAQ.